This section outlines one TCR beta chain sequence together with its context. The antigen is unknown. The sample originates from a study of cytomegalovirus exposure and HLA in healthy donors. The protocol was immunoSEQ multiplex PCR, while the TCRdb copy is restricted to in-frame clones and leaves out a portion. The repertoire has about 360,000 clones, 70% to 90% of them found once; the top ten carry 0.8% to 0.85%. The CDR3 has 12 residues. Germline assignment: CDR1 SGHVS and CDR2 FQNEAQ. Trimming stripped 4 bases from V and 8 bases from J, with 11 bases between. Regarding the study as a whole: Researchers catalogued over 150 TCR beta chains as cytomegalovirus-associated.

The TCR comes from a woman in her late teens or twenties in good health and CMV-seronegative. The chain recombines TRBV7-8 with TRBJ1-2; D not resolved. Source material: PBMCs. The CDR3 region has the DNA TGTGCCAGCAGCTCTCCTAAATGGGGCTACACCTTC. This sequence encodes CASSSPKWGYTF.